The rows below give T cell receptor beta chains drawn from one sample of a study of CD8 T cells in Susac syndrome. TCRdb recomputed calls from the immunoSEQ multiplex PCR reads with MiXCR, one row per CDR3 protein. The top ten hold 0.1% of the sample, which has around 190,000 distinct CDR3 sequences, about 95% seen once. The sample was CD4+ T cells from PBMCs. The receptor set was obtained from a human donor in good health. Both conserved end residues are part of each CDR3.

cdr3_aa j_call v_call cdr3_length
CASSRGSDSGANVLTF TRBJ2-6 TRBV3-1 16
CTARRLAGENEQFF TRBJ2-1 TRBV29-1 14
CASSQERGGNEQFF TRBJ2-1 TRBV4-1 14
CATKSAHEQFF TRBJ2-1 TRBV2 11
CASRGTGVGYTF TRBJ1-2 TRBV12-3/TRBV12-4 12
CATSGYGASQPQHF TRBJ1-5 TRBV24-1 14
CANFRRTSYNEQFF TRBJ2-1 TRBV14 14
CAWSVGVRTEAFF TRBJ1-1 TRBV30 13
CASALQGARETQYF TRBJ2-5 TRBV12-5 14
CASSQSFTGELFF TRBJ2-2 TRBV3-1 13
CSGASGRDTGELFF TRBJ2-2 TRBV20-1 14
CATSSPILAGDVGELFF TRBJ2-2 TRBV15 17
CASRPNTRQFSGANVLTF TRBJ2-6 TRBV6-1 18
CASSMTPNTEAFF TRBJ1-1 TRBV7-3 13
CASRGQGVEKLFF TRBJ1-4 TRBV27 13
CASRPGRGLETQYF TRBJ2-5 TRBV19 14
CASSSTRETQYF TRBJ2-5 TRBV6-6 12
CSASRPSEETQYF TRBJ2-5 TRBV20-1 13
CSAMSDRGRESYNEQFF TRBJ2-1 TRBV20-1 17
CASSLEAPGANVLTF TRBJ2-6 TRBV19 15
CSARDPGLAGVAEQYF TRBJ2-7 TRBV20-1 16
CASSVDGETQYF TRBJ2-5 TRBV9 12
CASSLRASGRGNEQFF TRBJ2-1 TRBV12-3/TRBV12-4 16
CSARDWAGGRGYNEQFF TRBJ2-1 TRBV20-1 17
CSNLDSLAKNIQYF TRBJ2-4 TRBV20-1 14
CAAGLAKEQFF TRBJ2-1 TRBV28 11
CASRQDRGLYEQYF TRBJ2-7 TRBV5-1 14
CSATPGLAGVGSYEQYF TRBJ2-7 TRBV20-1 17
CSVEGQGAGGYTF TRBJ1-2 TRBV29-1 13
CATSNRVQETQYF TRBJ2-5 TRBV15 13
CAWSRNRDGELFF TRBJ2-2 TRBV30 13
CASSQERMGREQYF TRBJ2-7 TRBV4-3 14
CASSRQGLGDTQYF TRBJ2-3 TRBV27 14
CASSLGLDNQPQHF TRBJ1-5 TRBV7-8 14
CASREQGAAKNIQYF TRBJ2-4 TRBV28 15
CATSDGTGVTGELFF TRBJ2-2 TRBV24-1 15
CSASSGISYEQYF TRBJ2-7 TRBV20-1 13